The 21 T cell receptor beta chains below all came from one sample that was sequenced in a study of T cells after posttransplantation cyclophosphamide. The method was immunoSEQ multiplex PCR; TCRdb's version includes in-frame clones alone and lacks a portion of them. The table includes approximately 50,000 clones, around 94% detected once. The sequencing sample was made of PBMCs. These receptors were collected from a woman aged 25 to 39 in good health and a related stem cell transplant donor.

The chain recombines TRBV11-2 with TRBJ1-2, with D unclear. CDR1 SGHAT and CDR2 FQNNGV come from the germline V gene. The CDR3 is made up of 13 amino acids. V was trimmed by 1 base and J by 8 bases, leaving 11 bases between them. The CDR3 nucleotides read TGTGCCAGCAGCTTAGGGGCGGGGTTGGGCTACACCTTC. Translating gives CASSLGAGLGYTF.

The chain recombines TRBV27 with TRBJ1-4, with D perhaps matching TRBD1 (6 bases). CDR3 size: 15 residues. The ends were cut back, 6 bases at V and 7 bases at J, with 18 bases in the middle. Germline-derived CDR1 and CDR2 are MNHEY and SMNVEV (reference sequence). Here the CDR3 reads CASSRDRQGFEKLFF. In nucleotides, the CDR3 is TGTGCCAGCAGCCGAGATCGCCAGGGGTTTGAAAAACTGTTTTTT.

The genes are TRBV19 and TRBJ1-1; 7 bases agree with TRBD1. V shed 4 bases, J shed 5 bases, and the junction held 4 bases outside the gene matches. The germline V gene encodes CDR1 LNHDA and CDR2 SQIVND (reference sequence). The CDR3 runs 13 residues. The CDR3 loop is CASSTTGETEAFF. CDR3 nucleotide sequence: TGTGCCAGTAGTACTACAGGGGAGACTGAAGCTTTCTTT.

The V gene is TRBV5-1, the J gene TRBJ2-1; D is unclear. This CDR3 is 16 amino acids long. The germline V gene encodes CDR1 SGHRS and CDR2 YFSETQ. Trimming cost V 0 bases and J 0 bases, with 10 bases left between them. The CDR3 is CASSLVATSSYNEQFF. The CDR3 DNA sequence: TGCGCCAGCAGCTTGGTCGCCACGAGCTCCTACAATGAGCAGTTCTTC.

V gene TRBV4-3 combines with J gene TRBJ2-3; TRBD2 matches 7 bases. This CDR3 has 20 amino acids. Trimming took 1 base from V and 4 from J; bases not matched to a gene: 20. The germline V gene has CDR1 LGHNA and CDR2 YSLEER. The CDR3 DNA is TGCGCCAGCAGCCAAGCTGAATCGGTTCTATCGGGGGGTCCGGCAGATACGCAGTATTTT. This encodes CASSQAESVLSGGPADTQYF.

This clone was counted a single time. The V call is TRBV18, the J call TRBJ2-6, with D unclear. Trimming left V 1 base short and J 0 bases short, with 19 bases between. Germline V gene data show CDR1 as KGHSH and CDR2 as LQKENI. The length of the CDR3 is 20 residues. The chain's CDR3 is CASSPLAPSSTPSGANVLTF. The CDR3 DNA is TGTGCCAGCTCACCACTGGCCCCCAGTTCCACCCCCTCTGGGGCCAACGTCCTGACTTTC.

The chain uses TRBV7-2 and TRBJ2-3; 8 positions agree with TRBD2. The germline V gene encodes CDR1 SGHTA and CDR2 FQGNSA. With V trimmed by 3 bases and J by 4 bases, 9 bases remained unmatched. CDR3 size: 16 residues. Here the CDR3 reads CASSFNSGGGADTQYF. The CDR3 coding sequence is TGTGCCAGCAGCTTCAACAGCGGGGGAGGGGCAGATACGCAGTATTTT.

The chain carries TRBV7-6 and TRBJ2-1; D possibly corresponds to TRBD2 (6 bases). The CDR3 runs 14 residues. Germline loops: CDR1 SGHVS, CDR2 FNYEAQ. The V and J ends lost 1 base and 8 bases respectively, with 12 bases between them. The CDR3 protein is CASSLGLEGYEQFF. DNA for the CDR3: TGTGCCAGCAGCTTAGGACTGGAGGGTTATGAGCAGTTCTTC.

The chain recombines TRBV7-7 with TRBJ1-5; 10 bases are a match to TRBD1. Trimming removed 4 bases from V and 5 bases from J; junction bases left unmatched: 11. CDR3 length: 17 residues. CDR1 SSHAT and CDR2 FNYEAQ come from the germline V gene (reference sequence). This CDR3 reads CASSYEGRDRGYQPQHF. The CDR3 DNA is TGTGCCAGCAGCTACGAAGGGCGGGACAGGGGCTATCAGCCCCAGCATTTT.

This chain connects TRBV9 to TRBJ1-1, with 10 nucleotides matching TRBD1. Germline lookup yields CDR1 SGDLS and CDR2 YYNGEE. The CDR3 runs to 15 residues. The V gene end was trimmed by 4 bases and the J gene end by 1 base; junction bases not matched to a gene: 4. As DNA, the CDR3 is TGTGCCAGCAGCCCCAGGACAGGGGGGAACACTGAAGCTTTCTTT. This codes for CASSPRTGGNTEAFF.

The chain links TRBV20-1 to TRBJ2-7; D is unresolved. Germline CDR1 and CDR2: DFQATT and SNEGSKA (reference sequence). There are 11 residues in the CDR3. V was clipped by 6 bases and J by 4 bases, with 10 bases between them. The CDR3 here is CSAPQRYEQYF. In DNA form, the CDR3 reads TGCAGTGCGCCACAGAGATACGAGCAGTACTTC.

In this sample, this clone turned up once. V is TRBV6-1 and J is TRBJ2-5, with D maybe TRBD1 (6 bases). Germline V gene sequence: CDR1 MNHNS, CDR2 SASEGT. The CDR3 is 12 residues long. V lost 6 bases and J 3 bases, leaving 8 bases between the germline ends. The DNA of the CDR3 is TGTGCCAGCAGGTACAGGGAAGAGACCCAGTACTTC. Amino acids: CASRYREETQYF.

In nucleotides, the CDR3 is TGTGCCAGCACTACAGGGGGGGCTAATGAAAAACTGTTTTTT. Protein: CASTTGGANEKLFF. V is TRBV2 and J is TRBJ1-4; 8 nucleotides agree with TRBD1. This CDR3 is built from 14 residues. Per germline, CDR1 SNHLY and CDR2 FYNNEI. Germline trimming cut 7 bases from V and 3 bases from J; bases unmatched to any gene: 4.

The chain uses TRBV19 and TRBJ2-7; weak D call: TRBD2 (5 bases). This CDR3 has 15 residues. Germline-derived CDR1 and CDR2 are LNHDA and SQIVND (reference sequence). V was cut by 7 bases and J by 0 bases, with 16 bases left in between. The DNA for the CDR3 is TGTGCCAGTAAACGCGGGTCGAAGAGCTCCTACGAGCAGTACTTC. Translation: CASKRGSKSSYEQYF.

The table lists this clone with a count of one. J is TRBJ2-5 and V is TRBV4-3; 10 positions agree with TRBD2. Looked up from germline, CDR1 is LGHNA and CDR2 is YSLEER. V shed 2 bases and J 4 bases; nucleotides not matched to a gene: 4. The CDR3 extends over 15 amino acids. CDR3 sequence reads: CASSQLAGVIETQYF. The CDR3 DNA follows: TGCGCCAGCAGCCAACTAGCGGGGGTTATAGAGACCCAGTACTTC.

The chain has TRBV4-1 and TRBJ2-2; 8 bases fit TRBD2. The CDR3 runs 19 residues. Trimming removed 1 base from V and 1 base from J; junction bases left unmatched: 11. Germline V gene data show CDR1 as MGHRA and CDR2 as YSYEKL. In nucleotides, the CDR3 is TGCGCCAGCAGCCAAGCGGCCTCCAAGGCGGGGGGGAACACCGGGGAGCTGTTTTTT. As protein: CASSQAASKAGGNTGELFF.

The J gene is TRBJ2-1, the V gene TRBV30, with 10 bases identical to TRBD2. The CDR3 sequence is 15 residues long. Germline V CDR1 and CDR2: GTSNPN, SVGIG (reference sequence). V dropped 0 bases and J dropped 8; count of bases not matched to a gene: 7. The CDR3 nucleotides read TGTGCCTGGAGTGTAGTACTAGCGGGGCTCGATGAGCAGTTCTTC. Translation: CAWSVVLAGLDEQFF.

The chain employs TRBV4-3 and TRBJ2-3; 9 nucleotides align to TRBD2. The CDR3 is 17 residues long. V shed 3 bases and J 7 bases; nucleotides not matched to a gene: 14. Germline V gene sequence: CDR1 LGHNA, CDR2 YSLEER. Written as DNA, the CDR3 is TGCGCCAGCAGCCAGCTTAATAGCGGGGGCCTATGGCATACGCAGTATTTT. Amino acid sequence: CASSQLNSGGLWHTQYF.

The gene calls are TRBV19 and TRBJ2-3; 8 bases are shared with TRBD2. CDR3 length: 15 residues. The V and J ends lost 3 bases and 3 bases, in that order; junction bases with no gene match: 5. Germline V gene data show CDR1 as LNHDA and CDR2 as SQIVND (reference sequence). CDR3 in DNA: TGTGCCAGTAGTATTAACGGGGGGGGTACAGATACGCAGTATTTT. It translates to CASSINGGGTDTQYF.

The J gene is TRBJ1-1, the V gene TRBV5-8; TRBD1 might be the D (6 bases). This CDR3 is 15 amino acids long. The germline V and J ends were trimmed by 4 bases and 1 base, with 14 bases remaining between them. Looked up from germline, CDR1 is SGHTS and CDR2 is YDEGEE. CDR3 protein: CASSPTGTKNTEAFF. The DNA of the CDR3 is TGTGCCAGCAGCCCGACCGGGACAAAGAACACTGAAGCTTTCTTT.

This clone appeared a single time. The genes are TRBV5-1 and TRBJ2-5; possibly TRBD2 for D (5 bases). Germline V gene sequence: CDR1 SGHRS, CDR2 YFSETQ. CDR3 length equals 14 residues. Trimming removed 4 bases at V and 0 bases at J, with 10 bases between. The CDR3 nucleotides are TGCGCCAGCAGCACAAGCGGCAACCAAGAGACCCAGTACTTC. This codes for CASSTSGNQETQYF.